This T cell receptor beta chain comes out of a study of blood T cell repertoires in COVID-19. This CDR3 is 11 amino acids long. Deletions cut 10 bases from V and 11 bases from J, with 17 bases between. Germline V gives CDR1 LGHDT, CDR2 YNNKEL (reference sequence). As processed by the authors: Researchers report that nucleated cell counts were estimated from reference gene primer amplification. Measured with immunoSEQ multiplex PCR; TCRdb has only the in-frame clones, and not every one. V and J calls and clone size are copied from that table; D and trimming were computed from the DNA. The sample holds about 190,000 clones, almost 85% seen once.

This chain joins TRBV3-1 (or the pseudogene TRBV3-2) and TRBJ1-1; no clear D. The TCR was taken from an older woman with active or convalescent COVID-19. The material sequenced was peripheral blood. CDR3 bases: TGTGCCACCGAGGAATTGGGTTCGGCTTTCTTT. Its translation: CATEELGSAFF.